This T cell receptor (beta chain) derives from a study of spatial heterogeneity in lung cancer. The germline gives CDR1 SGHNT, CDR2 YYREEE (reference sequence). Trimming cost V 4 bases and J 8 bases; bases outside gene matches: 6. This CDR3 is built from 13 residues. TCRdb used MiXCR to reprocess the 5' RACE reads, holding one entry per CDR3 protein. The table has about 2,000 distinct CDR3 sequences, 1.1% seen once; the top ten hold around 20%. Study conclusions and caveats: Counts of ubiquitous and regional expanded TCRs tracked ubiquitous and regional nonsynonymous mutations, respectively. Intratumoral expanded alpha and beta TCR counts were found to track tumor mutation counts.

This clonotype has at least ten counts. What it binds is not known. A read error is possible here, since a much larger clone lies one base away. Time point in this sample: sample taken at primary tumor resection. The cohort: around 77 early-stage, untreated non-small cell lung cancer patients. This TCR came from a male donor with early-stage non-small cell lung cancer. The specimen comprised lung tumor tissue, sampled at surgery. The chain joins TRBV5-4 to TRBJ2-1; 7 bases align to TRBD1. For the CDR3, the DNA is TGTGCCAGCAGCAGCGAGGGGGCGCATGAGCAGTTCTTC. This translates into CASSSEGAHEQFF.